This T cell receptor beta chain originates from a study of shared clonotypes between healthy human individuals. Study context: With ages of 18 to 49, the donors were a couple of women and a few men. Broader study findings: The small donor group covered limited genetic and exposure diversity.

The germline V and J ends were trimmed by 3 bases and 1 base, with 12 bases remaining between them. Germline-derived CDR1 and CDR2 are SGHAT and FQNNGV. The CDR3 is 15 amino acids. Concerning this clone: Its antigen is unidentified.

CD4+ cells yielded CD45RA+ naive and CD45RA-negative memory subsets. Replicate PCRs run on sorted subsets employed 200 to 250 ng DNA, about 27,000 T cell genomes. This table comes from immunoSEQ multiplex PCR, and its TCRdb copy is limited to in-frame clones, with some not included. The sample lists roughly 1,100,000 clones; approximately 70% were seen once. The source material was memory CD4+ T cells sorted from blood. The subset was: CD45RA-negative fraction. This TCR came from a man between 18 and 35 years old in good health. The chain uses TRBV11-2 and TRBJ1-1; weak D call: TRBD1 (6 bases). CDR3 in amino acids: CASSFLPTGNTEAFF. The CDR3 DNA reads TGTGCCAGCAGCTTTCTCCCGACAGGGAACACTGAAGCTTTCTTT.